This T cell receptor (beta chain) was captured in a study of T cells in localized non-small cell lung cancer. Concerning this clone itself: Its antigen remains unidentified.

The CDR3 has 14 amino acids. CDR1 LNHDA and CDR2 SQIVND come from the germline V gene (reference sequence). Trimming cost V 3 bases and J 4 bases, with 9 bases left between them. The assay was immunoSEQ multiplex PCR, and TCRdb's table has in-frame clones only and misses some. The sample has 13,000 to 15,000 clones, approximately 83% seen once. Overall study results and limits: Those with higher blood T cell density had longer overall survival. Uninvolved neighboring lung showed the greatest T cell clonality, exceeding tumor.

The J gene is TRBJ2-2, the V gene TRBV19; no firm D call. The sequence was obtained from a female donor of 60 years or more with stage I squamous cell lung carcinoma. This specimen was peripheral blood, taken before any cancer treatment. The CDR3 is CASSIDEFTGELFF. The CDR3 DNA sequence: TGTGCCAGTAGTATCGATGAGTTCACCGGGGAGCTGTTTTTT.